This TCR beta chain was identified during a study of blood T cell repertoires in COVID-19. Study-level information: Collection of acute and convalescent COVID-19 samples took place in the United States, Italy and Spain. T cells, B-cell-depleted T cells, or PBMCs provided the cDNA or gDNA that served as material.

Original data processing: Estimation of nucleated cell counts relied on the amplification of reference gene primers. Data came from immunoSEQ multiplex PCR; TCRdb stores just in-frame clones and leaves some out. The DNA was the basis for D and trimming; V, J and clone size are from that table. The repertoire has about 310,000 clones, around 90% of them found once; the top ten carry roughly 1%. This clone was counted a few times. CDR3 size: 15 residues. V lost 2 bases to trimming and J lost 3 bases, with 14 bases between them. Germline CDR1 is SGHTA and CDR2 is FQGNSA. Seattle cases were enrolled at active infection and followed longitudinally.

This sequence originates from a woman aged 40 to 50 with COVID-19, enrolled during active disease. The material sequenced was peripheral blood. This chain links TRBV7-2 with TRBJ2-7; TRBD2 is a possible D gene (5 bases). For the CDR3, the DNA is TGTGCCAGCAGCTTAATAGTCGGCGGGTACTACGAGCAGTACTTC. Translating it yields CASSLIVGGYYEQYF.